This paragraph reports one TCR beta chain. Its target is not known. The junction and the germline gene differ at one end; a read error may be behind it. As defined, naive CD8 cells were CD45RO-negative and positively selected for CCR7, with terminally differentiated effector memory CD45RA+ cells excluded. The CDR3 is made up of 14 amino acids. Germline-derived CDR1 and CDR2 are SNHLY and FYNNEI. Sequencing used immunoSEQ multiplex PCR; TCRdb keeps in-frame clones, though not all of them. Of 650,000 to 800,000 clones listed, roughly 94% are singletons. This entry is derived from a study of shared clonotypes between healthy human individuals. Study conclusions and caveats: A generally larger estimated richness was seen in naive subsets than in memory subsets.

Sequenced input: naive CD8+ T cells sorted from blood. The sequence came from a man aged 30 to 45 in good health. V and J are TRBV2 and TRBJ1-2, with D tentatively TRBD1 (6 bases). The CDR3 here is CASVLEQGTGGGDF. The CDR3 coding sequence is TGTGCCAGCGTATTGGAACAGGGAACGGGGGGTGGAGACTTC.